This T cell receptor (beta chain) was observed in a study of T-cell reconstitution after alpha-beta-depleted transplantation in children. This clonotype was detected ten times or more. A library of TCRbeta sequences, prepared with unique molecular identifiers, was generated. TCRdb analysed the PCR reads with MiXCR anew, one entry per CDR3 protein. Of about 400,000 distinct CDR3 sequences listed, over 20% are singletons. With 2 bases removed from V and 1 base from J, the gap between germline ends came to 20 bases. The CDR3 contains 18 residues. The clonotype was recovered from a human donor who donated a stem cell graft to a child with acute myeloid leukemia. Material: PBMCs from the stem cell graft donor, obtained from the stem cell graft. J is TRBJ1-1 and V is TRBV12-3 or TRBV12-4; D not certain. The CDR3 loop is CASSLLLLRRKGNTEAFF. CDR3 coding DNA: TGTGCCAGCAGTTTACTTCTCCTAAGGAGGAAGGGGAACACTGAAGCTTTCTTT.